The 16 T cell receptor beta chains below were found in one sample sequenced in a study of blood T cell repertoires in COVID-19. The repertoire was sequenced with immunoSEQ multiplex PCR; TCRdb's copy has only in-frame clones and lacks some. The data contain around 400,000 clones, around 86% of them singletons. The specimen sequenced was PBMCs or T cells enriched from blood (not recorded which). The receptors derive from a woman between 45 and 65 years old who had recovered from COVID-19.

The CDR3 nucleotides are TGCGCCAGCAGCTTACAGGCGATATCCTTGAGTGAGCAGTTCTTC. Translation gives CASSLQAISLSEQFF. The chain is built from TRBV5-1 and TRBJ2-1; D is possibly TRBD1 (5 bases). The CDR3 covers 15 residues. CDR1 is SGHRS and CDR2 is YFSETQ in the germline V gene. Trimming pared 2 bases from V and 9 bases from J, leaving 18 bases between.

The chain has TRBV29-1 and TRBJ2-3, with D tentatively TRBD1 (5 bases). The CDR3 runs to 15 residues. The V end was cut by 4 bases, the J end by 0 bases, with 14 bases between. The germline CDR1 and CDR2 sequences are SQVTM and ANQGSEA. CDR3 DNA sequence: TGCAGCGTTGGACAGATTTCCTCTAGCACAGATACGCAGTATTTT. Amino acid sequence: CSVGQISSSTDTQYF.

The chain has TRBV5-1 and TRBJ1-2; 8 nucleotides agree with TRBD1. Germline V CDR1 and CDR2: SGHRS, YFSETQ. J gave up 5 bases and V 4 bases, and 7 bases lay outside the gene matches. This CDR3 region has 14 residues. CDR3 protein: CASSIQGAGYGYTF. CDR3 nucleotide sequence: TGCGCCAGCAGCATCCAGGGGGCCGGGTATGGCTACACCTTC. Drawing the rest from reference TRBV5-1 and TRBJ1-2, the complete variable domain is KAGVTQTPRYLIKTRGQQVTLSCSPISGHRSVSWYQQTPGQGLQFLFEYFSETQRNKGNFPGRFSGRQFSNSRSEMNVSTLELGDSALYLCASSIQGAGYGYTFGSGTRLTVV.

The chain is built from TRBV5-6 and TRBJ1-5, with a weak D call TRBD1 (5 bases). The germline V gene has CDR1 SGHDT and CDR2 YYEEEE. Between the trimmed V and J ends, which lost 4 bases and 5 bases, there was a span of 16 bases. The CDR3 contains 15 residues. CDR3 bases: TGTGCCAGCAGCCCGCCAGGGCAGGGCGATCAGCCCCAGCATTTT. Translating gives CASSPPGQGDQPQHF.

The chain is built from TRBV5-1 and TRBJ2-7, with 12 bases fitting TRBD2. Germline-derived CDR1 and CDR2 are SGHRS and YFSETQ. Trimming at V came to 2 bases and at J to 4 bases, leaving 1 base not matched to a gene. The CDR3 is made up of 14 amino acids. CDR3 coding DNA: TGCGCCAGCAGCTTTACTAGCGGGGGGTACGAGCAGTACTTC. Its protein is CASSFTSGGYEQYF.

The sample holds one count of this clone. The chain couples TRBV5-1 to TRBJ1-2; 8 bases align to TRBD1. V was pared by 4 bases and J by 4 bases, with 6 bases of the junction left unmatched. The CDR3 runs to 14 residues. Germline V gene sequence: CDR1 SGHRS, CDR2 YFSETQ. The CDR3 DNA reads as TGCGCCAGCAGCCTGGACAGGGTAGTCTATGGCTACACCTTC. Translating gives CASSLDRVVYGYTF.

This clone was recorded only once. V and J are TRBV28 and TRBJ1-5, with 12 bases aligning to TRBD1. The CDR3 totals 21 residues. The V gene end was trimmed by 7 bases and the J gene end by 6 bases; junction bases not matched to a gene: 25. Germline CDR1 reads MDHEN; CDR2 reads SYDVKM. The CDR3 coding sequence is TGTGCCAGCACCGCCGTAAGGGGACAGGGGGCATCAAGGAGCGTGGGTCAGCCCCAGCATTTT. Its translation is CASTAVRGQGASRSVGQPQHF.

This clone has more than one count but fewer than ten. The J gene is TRBJ2-5, the V gene TRBV7-2; TRBD1 aligns across 8 bases. With 2 bases clipped from V and 4 bases from J, the junction kept 0 bases outside the gene matches. Germline V CDR1 and CDR2: SGHTA, FQGNSA. CDR3 length: 13 amino acids. CDR3 sequence: CASSLTGGETQYF. The CDR3 DNA is TGTGCCAGCAGCTTAACAGGGGGAGAGACCCAGTACTTC.

The rearrangement uses TRBV19 and TRBJ1-1, with unresolved D. Trimming pared 7 bases from V and 2 bases from J, leaving 23 bases between. Germline V gives CDR1 LNHDA, CDR2 SQIVND (reference sequence). The CDR3 extends over 17 amino acids. CDR3: CASNSGIEGIFNTEAFF. The CDR3 DNA is TGTGCCAGTAACTCTGGAATTGAGGGAATTTTTAACACTGAAGCTTTCTTT.

This clone was seen once. The V call is TRBV7-9, the J call TRBJ2-3, with 11 nucleotides matching TRBD2. The junction had 6 bases not matched to a gene; V was cut back by 5 bases and J by 5 bases. The CDR3 covers 15 residues. Germline lookup yields CDR1 SEHNR and CDR2 FQNEAQ (reference sequence). This CDR3 reads CASSVSGREEDTQYF. DNA of the CDR3: TGTGCCAGCAGCGTTAGCGGGAGGGAGGAAGATACGCAGTATTTT.

A few counts support this clone. This sequence joins TRBV5-4 and TRBJ2-1; TRBD2 matches 14 bases. Germline V gene data show CDR1 as SGHNT and CDR2 as YYREEE (reference sequence). Germline trimming cut 0 bases from V and 9 bases from J; bases unmatched to any gene: 2. The CDR3 covers 15 residues. CDR3 nucleotide sequence: TGTGCCAGCAGCTTGGCCGGACTAGCGGGAGGTGAGCAGTTCTTC. Translated, it gives CASSLAGLAGGEQFF.

The V gene is TRBV6-5, the J gene TRBJ1-2; D gene ambiguous. V lost 6 bases and J lost 8, with 13 bases in between. Per the germline V gene, CDR1 is MNHEY and CDR2 is SVGAGI. The CDR3 has 12 amino acids. The CDR3 nucleotides are TGTGCCAGCAGGCCCGTCTCCCGGGGCTACACCTTC. Translated, it gives CASRPVSRGYTF.

V usage is TRBV18 and J usage is TRBJ1-1, with a possible D match to TRBD1 (6 bases). CDR1 and CDR2 from the germline V gene are KGHSH and LQKENI. The CDR3 contains 15 residues. Trimming removed 1 base at V and 3 bases at J, with 12 bases between. The CDR3 sequence is CASSPRGRRDTEAFF. CDR3 DNA sequence: TGTGCCAGCTCACCACGGGGGCGCCGGGACACTGAAGCTTTCTTT. Based on the CDR3 plus reference TRBV18 and TRBJ1-1, the full variable domain is NAGVMQNPRHLVRRRGQEARLRCSPMKGHSHVYWYRQLPEEGLKFMVYLQKENIIDESGMPKERFSAEFPKEGPSILRIQQVVRGDSAAYFCASSPRGRRDTEAFFGQGTRLTVV.

The chain links TRBV19 to TRBJ1-1; D is possibly TRBD1 (5 bases). Trimming pared 9 bases from V and 5 bases from J, leaving 22 bases between. Germline lookup yields CDR1 LNHDA and CDR2 SQIVND (reference sequence). The CDR3 is 15 residues long. The CDR3 DNA sequence: TGTGCCAGCGGGGGAGGGGTTTCGGGTAAAACTGAAGCTTTCTTT. It encodes CASGGGVSGKTEAFF.

This clone was detected only once. The chain joins TRBV18 to TRBJ1-4; D unclear. Germline lookup yields CDR1 KGHSH and CDR2 LQKENI. Trimming stripped 3 bases from V and 7 bases from J, with 15 bases between. The CDR3 covers 15 residues. The DNA of the CDR3 is TGTGCCAGCTCACCTTCCGAGGTGAGCCGTGAAAAACTGTTTTTT. It specifies CASSPSEVSREKLFF.

This clone was seen only once. CDR3 DNA: TGTGCCAGTAGTGTAAGTAGCGGGAAAACCTACAATGAGCAGTTCTTC. This encodes CASSVSSGKTYNEQFF. The chain has TRBV19 and TRBJ2-1; 8 bases align to TRBD2. After removal of 5 bases from V and 2 bases from J, the junction contained 8 bases not matched to a gene. Germline V gene sequence: CDR1 LNHDA, CDR2 SQIVND (reference sequence). This CDR3 is 16 amino acids long.